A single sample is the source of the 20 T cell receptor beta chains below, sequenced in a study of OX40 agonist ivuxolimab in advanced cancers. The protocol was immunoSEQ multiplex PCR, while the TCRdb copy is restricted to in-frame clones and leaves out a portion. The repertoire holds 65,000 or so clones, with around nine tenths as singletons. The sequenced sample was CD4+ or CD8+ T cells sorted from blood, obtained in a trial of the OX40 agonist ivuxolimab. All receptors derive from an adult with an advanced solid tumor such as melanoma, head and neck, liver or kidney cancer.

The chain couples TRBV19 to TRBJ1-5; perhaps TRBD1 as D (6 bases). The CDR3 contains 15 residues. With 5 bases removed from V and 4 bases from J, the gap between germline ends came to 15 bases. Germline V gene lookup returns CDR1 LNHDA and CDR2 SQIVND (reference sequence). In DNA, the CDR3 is TGTGCCAGTAGTCCACCCGGGACAAGGAATCAGCCCCAGCATTTT. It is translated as CASSPPGTRNQPQHF.

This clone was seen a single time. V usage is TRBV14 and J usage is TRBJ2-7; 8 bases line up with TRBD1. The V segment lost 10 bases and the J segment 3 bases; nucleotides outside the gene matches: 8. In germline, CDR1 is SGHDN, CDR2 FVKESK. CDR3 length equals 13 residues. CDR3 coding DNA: TGTGCCACCAAGGACAGGGAATGCTACGAGCAGTACTTC. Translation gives CATKDRECYEQYF. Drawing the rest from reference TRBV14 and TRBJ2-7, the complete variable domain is EAGVTQFPSHSVIEKGQTVTLRCDPISGHDNLYWYRRVMGKEIKFLLHFVKESKQDESGMPNNRFLAERTGGTYSTLKVQPAELEDSGVYFCATKDRECYEQYFGPGTRLTVT.

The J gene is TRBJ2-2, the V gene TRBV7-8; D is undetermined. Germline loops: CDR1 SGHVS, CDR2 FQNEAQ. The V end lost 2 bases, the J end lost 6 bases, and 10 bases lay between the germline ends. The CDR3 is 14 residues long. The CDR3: CASSLSLASGELFF. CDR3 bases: TGTGCCAGCAGCTTATCACTGGCGTCCGGGGAGCTGTTTTTT.

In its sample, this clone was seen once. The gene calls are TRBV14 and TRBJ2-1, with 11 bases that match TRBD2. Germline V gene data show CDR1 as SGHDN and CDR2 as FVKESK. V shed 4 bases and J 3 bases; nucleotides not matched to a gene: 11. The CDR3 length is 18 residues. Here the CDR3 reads CASSRPVVAGGVYNEQFF. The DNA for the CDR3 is TGTGCCAGCAGCCGGCCCGTGGTAGCGGGGGGGGTCTACAATGAGCAGTTCTTC.

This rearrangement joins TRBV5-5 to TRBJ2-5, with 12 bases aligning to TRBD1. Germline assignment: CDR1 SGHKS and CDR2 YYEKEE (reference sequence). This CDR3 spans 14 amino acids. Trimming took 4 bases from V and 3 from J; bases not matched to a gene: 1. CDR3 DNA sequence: TGTGCCAGCAGCGGGACAGGGGGCGAAGAGACCCAGTACTTC. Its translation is CASSGTGGEETQYF.

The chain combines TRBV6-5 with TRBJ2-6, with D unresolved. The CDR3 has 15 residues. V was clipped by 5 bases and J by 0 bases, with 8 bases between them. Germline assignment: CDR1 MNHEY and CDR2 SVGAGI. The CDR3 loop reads CASSTMSSGANVLTF. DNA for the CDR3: TGTGCCAGCAGTACAATGAGCTCTGGGGCCAACGTCCTGACTTTC.

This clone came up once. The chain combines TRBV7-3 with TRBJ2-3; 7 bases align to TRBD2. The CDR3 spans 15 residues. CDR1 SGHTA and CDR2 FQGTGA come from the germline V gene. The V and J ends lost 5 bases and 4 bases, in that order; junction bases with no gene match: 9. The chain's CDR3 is CASSPDGGSADTQYF. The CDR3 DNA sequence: TGTGCCAGCAGCCCGGACGGGGGGTCCGCAGATACGCAGTATTTT.

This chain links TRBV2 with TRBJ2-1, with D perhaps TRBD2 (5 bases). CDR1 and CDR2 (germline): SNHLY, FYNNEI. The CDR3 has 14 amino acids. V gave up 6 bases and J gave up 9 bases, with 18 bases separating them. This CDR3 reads CASSPDSAPGEQFF. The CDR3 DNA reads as TGTGCCAGCAGCCCGGACTCAGCGCCAGGTGAGCAGTTCTTC. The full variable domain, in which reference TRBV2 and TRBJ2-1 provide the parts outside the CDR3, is EPEVTQTPSHQVTQMGQEVILRCVPISNHLYFYWYRQILGQKVEFLVSFYNNEISEKSEIFDDQFSVERPDGSNFTLKIRSTKLEDSAMYFCASSPDSAPGEQFFGPGTRLTVL.

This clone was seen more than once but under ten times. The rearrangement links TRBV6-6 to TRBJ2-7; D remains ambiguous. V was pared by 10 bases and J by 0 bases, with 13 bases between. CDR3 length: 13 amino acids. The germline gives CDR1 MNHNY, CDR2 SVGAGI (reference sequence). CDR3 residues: CATSGQSSYEQYF. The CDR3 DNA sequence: TGTGCCACCTCCGGGCAGAGCTCCTACGAGCAGTACTTC.

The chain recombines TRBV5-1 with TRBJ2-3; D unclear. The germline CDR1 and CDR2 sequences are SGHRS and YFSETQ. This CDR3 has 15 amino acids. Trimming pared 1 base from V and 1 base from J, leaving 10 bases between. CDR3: CASSLSPMRTDTQYF. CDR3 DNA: TGCGCCAGCAGCTTGTCACCGATGCGCACAGATACGCAGTATTTT.

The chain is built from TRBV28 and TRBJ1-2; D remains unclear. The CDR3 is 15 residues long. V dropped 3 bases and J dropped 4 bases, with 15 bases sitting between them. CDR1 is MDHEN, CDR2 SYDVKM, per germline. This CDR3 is CASSLGARPPYGYTF. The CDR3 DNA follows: TGTGCCAGCAGTTTGGGTGCACGGCCACCCTATGGCTACACCTTC.

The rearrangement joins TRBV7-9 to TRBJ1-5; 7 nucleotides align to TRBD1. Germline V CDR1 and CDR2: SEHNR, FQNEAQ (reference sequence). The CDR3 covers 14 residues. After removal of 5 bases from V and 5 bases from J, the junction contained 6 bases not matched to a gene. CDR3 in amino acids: CASSPGTADQPQHF. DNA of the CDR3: TGTGCCAGCAGCCCCGGGACAGCGGATCAGCCCCAGCATTTT.

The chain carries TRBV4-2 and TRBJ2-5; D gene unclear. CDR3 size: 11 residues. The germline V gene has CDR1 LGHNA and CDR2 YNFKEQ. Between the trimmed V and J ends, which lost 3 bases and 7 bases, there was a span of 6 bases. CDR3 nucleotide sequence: TGTGCCAGCAGCCAGCTCGGGACCCAGTACTTC. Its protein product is CASSQLGTQYF.

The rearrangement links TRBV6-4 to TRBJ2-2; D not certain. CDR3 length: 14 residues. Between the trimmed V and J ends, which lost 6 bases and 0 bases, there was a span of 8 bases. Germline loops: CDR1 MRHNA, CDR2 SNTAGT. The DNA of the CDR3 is TGTGCCAGCAGACCGGAGCCGAACACCGGGGAGCTGTTTTTT. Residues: CASRPEPNTGELFF.

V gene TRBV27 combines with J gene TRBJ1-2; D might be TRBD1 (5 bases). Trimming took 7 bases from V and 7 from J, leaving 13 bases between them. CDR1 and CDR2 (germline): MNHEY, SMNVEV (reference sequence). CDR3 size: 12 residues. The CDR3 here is CASKEGFGGYTF. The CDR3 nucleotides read TGTGCCAGCAAGGAGGGGTTTGGTGGCTACACCTTC.

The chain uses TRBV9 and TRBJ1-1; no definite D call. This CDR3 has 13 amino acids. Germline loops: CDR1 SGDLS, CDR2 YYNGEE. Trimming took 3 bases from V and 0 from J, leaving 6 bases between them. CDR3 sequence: CASSGSVNTEAFF. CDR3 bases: TGTGCCAGCAGCGGATCTGTGAACACTGAAGCTTTCTTT.

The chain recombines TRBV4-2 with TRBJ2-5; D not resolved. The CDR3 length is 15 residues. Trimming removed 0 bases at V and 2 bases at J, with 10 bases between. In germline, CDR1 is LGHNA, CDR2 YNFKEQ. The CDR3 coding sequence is TGTGCCAGCAGCCAAGATCCCGGGTTGCAAGAGACCCAGTACTTC. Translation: CASSQDPGLQETQYF.

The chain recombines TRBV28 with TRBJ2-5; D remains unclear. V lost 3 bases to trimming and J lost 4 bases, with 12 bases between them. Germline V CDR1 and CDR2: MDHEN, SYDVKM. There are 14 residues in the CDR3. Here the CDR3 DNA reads TGTGCCAGCAGTTTCCAACTCCCGGTAGAGACCCAGTACTTC. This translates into CASSFQLPVETQYF.

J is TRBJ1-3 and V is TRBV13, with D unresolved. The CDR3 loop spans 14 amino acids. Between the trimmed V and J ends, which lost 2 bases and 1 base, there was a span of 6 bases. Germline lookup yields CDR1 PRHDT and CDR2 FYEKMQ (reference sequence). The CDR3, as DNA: TGTGCCAGCAGCTTAAGGGAATCTGGAAACACCATATATTTT. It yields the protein CASSLRESGNTIYF.

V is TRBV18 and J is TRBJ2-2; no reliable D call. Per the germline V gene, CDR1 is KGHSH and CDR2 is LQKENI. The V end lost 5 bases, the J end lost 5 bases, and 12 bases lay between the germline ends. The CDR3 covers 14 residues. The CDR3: CASSDTTATGELFF. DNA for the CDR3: TGTGCCAGCTCAGACACGACGGCAACCGGGGAGCTGTTTTTT.